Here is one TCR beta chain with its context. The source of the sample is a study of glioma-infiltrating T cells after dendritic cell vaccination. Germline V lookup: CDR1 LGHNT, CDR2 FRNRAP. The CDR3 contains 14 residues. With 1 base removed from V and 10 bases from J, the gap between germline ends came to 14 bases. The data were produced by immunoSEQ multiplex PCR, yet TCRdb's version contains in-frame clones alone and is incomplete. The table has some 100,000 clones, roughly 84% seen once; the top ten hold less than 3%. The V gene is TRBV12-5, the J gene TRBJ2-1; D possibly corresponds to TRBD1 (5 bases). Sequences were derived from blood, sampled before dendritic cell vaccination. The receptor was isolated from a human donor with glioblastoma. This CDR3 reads CASGLGTNLGEQFF. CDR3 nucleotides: TGTGCTAGTGGTTTGGGGACAAACTTAGGAGAGCAGTTCTTC.